This T cell receptor (beta chain) is from a study of blood T cell repertoires in COVID-19. In the study overall: From the United States, Italy and Spain came samples of acute and convalescent COVID-19. T cells, B-cell-depleted T cells, or PBMCs provided the cDNA or gDNA that served as material.

Only in-frame clones appear in the TCRdb table, and some are missing; sequencing was by immunoSEQ multiplex PCR. The sample lists some 260,000 clones; around nine tenths were seen once. The sample consisted of peripheral blood. This receptor was identified in a woman between 40 and 55 years old who had recovered from COVID-19.

The CDR3 DNA is TGTGCCAGCAGCCATGGGCAGGGGGGAAATCAGCCCCAGCATTTT. Translated, it gives CASSHGQGGNQPQHF. The genes are TRBV4-2 and TRBJ1-5; 7 bases match TRBD1. V shed 3 bases and J 4 bases; nucleotides not matched to a gene: 6. CDR1 is LGHNA, CDR2 YNFKEQ, per germline. The CDR3 sequence is 15 residues long.